This TCR beta chain is from a study of cytomegalovirus exposure and HLA in healthy donors. Whole-study results and caveats: TCR beta V segments were, for the most part, productive about 87% or about 30% of the time in an earlier analysis. TCR beta chains numbering 150 to 200 were designated cytomegalovirus-associated.

Use of 60 Vbeta and 13 Jbeta primers characterized the PCR. Profiled with immunoSEQ multiplex PCR; TCRdb holds only in-frame clones, not every one. This repertoire shows more than 65,000 clones, roughly two thirds found once; its top ten account for under 7.5%. The CDR3 length is 17 residues. Germline V gene data show CDR1 as SGHAT and CDR2 as FQNNGV. The germline V and J ends were trimmed by 1 base and 6 bases, with 16 bases remaining between them. About this clone: The antigen remains unidentified.

The rearrangement uses TRBV11-2 and TRBJ2-6; possibly TRBD1 for D (6 bases). The source of this sequence is a woman between 50 and 59 years old in good health and CMV-seropositive. Source material: PBMCs. This chain's CDR3 is CASSLGQGIYLANVLTF. The CDR3 bases are TGTGCCAGCAGCTTAGGGCAGGGGATATACCTGGCCAACGTCCTGACTTTC.